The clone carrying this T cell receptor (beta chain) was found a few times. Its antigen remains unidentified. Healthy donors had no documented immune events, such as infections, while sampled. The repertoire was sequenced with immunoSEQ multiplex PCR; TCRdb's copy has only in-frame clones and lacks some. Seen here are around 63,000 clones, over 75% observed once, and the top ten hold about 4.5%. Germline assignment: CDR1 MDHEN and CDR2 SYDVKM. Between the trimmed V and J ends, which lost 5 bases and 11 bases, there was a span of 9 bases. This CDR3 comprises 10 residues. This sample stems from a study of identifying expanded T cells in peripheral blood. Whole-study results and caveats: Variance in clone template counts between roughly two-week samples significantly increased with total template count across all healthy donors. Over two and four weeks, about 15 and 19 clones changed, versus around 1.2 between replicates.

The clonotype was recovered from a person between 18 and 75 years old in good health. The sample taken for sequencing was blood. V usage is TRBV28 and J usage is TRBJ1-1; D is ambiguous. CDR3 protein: CASSLPCAFF. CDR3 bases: TGTGCCAGCAGTCTCCCCTGCGCTTTCTTT.